This TCR beta chain was captured in a study of blood T cell repertoires in COVID-19. This clone appeared once. Produced via immunoSEQ multiplex PCR; TCRdb's table is partial and in-frame only. The profile covers around 70,000 clones, with 80% appearing a single time and about 12% taken by the ten largest. Unmatched junction bases numbered 10, after V lost 1 base and J lost 8 bases. From germline, CDR1 is MNHNS and CDR2 SASEGT. CDR3 size: 15 residues. The V and J genes are TRBV6-1 and TRBJ1-1; 7 bases map to TRBD1. Sequences were obtained from peripheral blood. This TCR was recovered from a human donor in a cohort sampled during active COVID-19. This chain's CDR3 is CASSEGRGPWAEAFF. CDR3 nucleotides: TGTGCCAGCAGTGAAGGAAGGGGGCCCTGGGCAGAAGCTTTCTTT.